This T cell receptor beta chain was recovered during a study of blood T cell repertoires in COVID-19. In the study overall: The origin of the acute and convalescent COVID-19 samples was the United States, Italy and Spain.

Study processing details: Estimation of nucleated cell counts relied on the amplification of reference gene primers. Here immunoSEQ multiplex PCR was the method, and the copy in TCRdb shows in-frame clones only, minus some. The DNA was the basis for D and trimming; V, J and clone size are from that table. The sample contains around 210,000 clones, 65% to 90% of which appear only once. The CDR3 has 14 amino acids. Germline V lookup: CDR1 DFQATT, CDR2 SNEGSKA (reference sequence). The germline V and J ends were trimmed by 3 bases and 5 bases, with 14 bases remaining between them. Sequencing was performed on peripheral blood. V gene TRBV20-1 combines with J gene TRBJ1-5, with D perhaps matching TRBD1 (5 bases). The TCR was taken from a man aged 50-59 years with COVID-19, enrolled during active disease. The chain's CDR3 is CSASAQGRDQPQHF. The CDR3 bases are TGCAGTGCTAGTGCCCAGGGCAGAGATCAGCCCCAGCATTTT.